Listed here are 17 T cell receptor beta chains from one sample, sequenced in a study of blood T cell repertoires in COVID-19. Assay: immunoSEQ multiplex PCR; the TCRdb copy retains only in-frame clones and omits some. The sample contains just under 85,000 clones, around nine tenths of which appear only once. What was sequenced was peripheral blood. All receptors derive from an older man with active or convalescent COVID-19.

The rearrangement joins TRBV29-1 to TRBJ2-1; D gene unclear. Germline-derived CDR1 and CDR2 are SQVTM and ANQGSEA. The CDR3 runs to 11 residues. V dropped 7 bases and J dropped 7 bases, with 11 bases sitting between them. CDR3: CSGVGRNEQFF. The CDR3 DNA reads as TGCAGCGGCGTGGGCCGGAATGAGCAGTTCTTC.

The J gene is TRBJ1-1, the V gene TRBV5-4, with D possibly matching TRBD1 (6 bases). CDR1 SGHNT and CDR2 YYREEE come from the germline V gene (reference sequence). The length of the CDR3 is 14 residues. Trimming stripped 0 bases from V and 5 bases from J, with 11 bases between. The CDR3 DNA reads TGTGCCAGCAGCTTGGAAGGGGGTAGGACTGAAGCTTTCTTT. It yields the protein CASSLEGGRTEAFF.

The chain couples TRBV2 to TRBJ2-2; 12 bases map to TRBD2. The V gene's germline CDR1 is SNHLY and CDR2 FYNNEI. This CDR3 is 15 amino acids long. The V gene end was trimmed by 1 base and the J gene end by 9 bases; junction bases not matched to a gene: 3. The CDR3 DNA reads as TGTGCCAGCAGTGAAGGGACTAGCGGGATCTGGGAGCTGTTTTTT. Protein: CASSEGTSGIWELFF. The full variable domain, rest sourced from reference TRBV2 and TRBJ2-2, is EPEVTQTPSHQVTQMGQEVILRCVPISNHLYFYWYRQILGQKVEFLVSFYNNEISEKSEIFDDQFSVERPDGSNFTLKIRSTKLEDSAMYFCASSEGTSGIWELFFGEGSRLTVL.

This chain connects TRBV5-1 to TRBJ2-3, with TRBD1 as a possible D gene (6 bases). Germline lookup yields CDR1 SGHRS and CDR2 YFSETQ. This CDR3 is 14 amino acids long. The V end lost 5 bases, the J end lost 7 bases, and 17 bases lay between the germline ends. Here the CDR3 DNA reads TGCGCCAGCAGGCCGGACAGCGGAGGCTATACGCAGTATTTT. This encodes CASRPDSGGYTQYF.

The CDR3 DNA follows: TGTGCCAGCTCACAGTCGACAGGGGGCACTGGCAAAAACATTCAGTACTTC. Its translation is CASSQSTGGTGKNIQYF. The rearrangement joins TRBV18 to TRBJ2-4; 10 bases are shared with TRBD1. Per the germline V gene, CDR1 is KGHSH and CDR2 is LQKENI. V shed 4 bases, J shed 3 bases, and the junction held 9 bases outside the gene matches. This CDR3 is 17 amino acids long.

The chain joins TRBV9 to TRBJ2-2, with 11 nucleotides matching TRBD2. This CDR3 is built from 16 residues. J gave up 2 bases and V 3 bases, and 3 bases lay outside the gene matches. Germline loops: CDR1 SGDLS, CDR2 YYNGEE. The CDR3 loop is CASSGTSGPNTGELFF. CDR3 DNA sequence: TGTGCCAGCAGCGGGACTAGCGGGCCTAACACCGGGGAGCTGTTTTTT. Together with reference TRBV9 and TRBJ2-2, the CDR3 gives the full variable domain: DSGVTQTPKHLITATGQRVTLRCSPRSGDLSVYWYQQSLDQGLQFLIQYYNGEERAKGNILERFSAQQFPDLHSELNLSSLELGDSALYFCASSGTSGPNTGELFFGEGSRLTVL.

The V and J genes are TRBV19 and TRBJ1-4; TRBD1 aligns across 7 bases. J lost 7 bases, V lost 3 bases, and 8 bases had no gene match. CDR1 is LNHDA and CDR2 is SQIVND in the germline V gene (reference sequence). The length of the CDR3 is 15 residues. Here the CDR3 DNA reads TGTGCCAGTAGTATCCCCCAGGGGGGTGGTGAAAAACTGTTTTTT. Residues: CASSIPQGGGEKLFF.

CDR3 bases: TGTGCCAGCAGTTTAACCGGGGGTCAGCCCCAGCATTTT. Translated, it gives CASSLTGGQPQHF. The genes are TRBV27 and TRBJ1-5, with D possibly being TRBD1 (5 bases). Germline V gene data show CDR1 as MNHEY and CDR2 as SMNVEV (reference sequence). V was trimmed by 2 bases and J by 6 bases, leaving 8 bases between them. The CDR3 sequence is 13 residues long.

V usage is TRBV2 and J usage is TRBJ2-5; D remains unclear. In germline, CDR1 is SNHLY, CDR2 FYNNEI. This CDR3 spans 12 amino acids. With 3 bases removed from V and 4 bases from J, the gap between germline ends came to 6 bases. The CDR3 DNA reads TGTGCCAGCAGTGACCTTCTAGAGACCCAGTACTTC. Translated: CASSDLLETQYF.

The chain uses TRBV19 and TRBJ2-1; 16 nucleotides line up with TRBD2. The CDR3 sequence is 18 residues long. Losses at the gene ends were 5 bases for V and 1 base for J; bases not matched to a gene: 5. Germline CDR1 is LNHDA and CDR2 is SQIVND (reference sequence). CDR3 nucleotide sequence: TGTGCCAGTAGTGAAGGGACTAGCGGGAGGGGGTCCTACAATGAGCAGTTCTTC. Protein product: CASSEGTSGRGSYNEQFF.

This rearrangement joins TRBV15 to TRBJ2-6, with D uncertain. The CDR3 sequence is 16 residues long. Germline assignment: CDR1 LNHNV and CDR2 YYDKDF (reference sequence). V gave up 5 bases and J gave up 6 bases, with 17 bases separating them. DNA of the CDR3: TGTGCCACCAGCGTGCGTTCGATTATATCGGCCAACGTCCTGACTTTC. It is translated as CATSVRSIISANVLTF.

This clone was picked up one time. The gene calls are TRBV6-5 and TRBJ2-7; 8 nucleotides agree with TRBD2. Germline assignment: CDR1 MNHEY and CDR2 SVGAGI. The CDR3 totals 16 residues. With V trimmed by 4 bases and J by 7 bases, 15 bases remained unmatched. CDR3 coding DNA: TGTGCCAGCAGTTCCCAAGTTAGCGGGGCCGCGGGGGAGCAGTACGTC. Its protein product is CASSSQVSGAAGEQYV.

The V and J genes are TRBV7-2 and TRBJ1-1; D is possibly TRBD1 (6 bases). Trimming took 4 bases from V and 6 from J, leaving 18 bases between them. The CDR3 runs 15 residues. Germline lookup yields CDR1 SGHTA and CDR2 FQGNSA. The CDR3 DNA is TGTGCCAGCAGCTCCACGGGGCAGGGGTGGTCTGAAGCTTTCTTT. Its protein is CASSSTGQGWSEAFF.

The V gene is TRBV9, the J gene TRBJ1-5; 8 bases are a match to TRBD1. This CDR3 comprises 15 residues. V shed 4 bases and J 7 bases; nucleotides not matched to a gene: 10. From germline, CDR1 is SGDLS and CDR2 YYNGEE. CDR3 DNA sequence: TGTGCCAGCAGCTCCGGACAGGGACAAGGGCAGCCCCAGCATTTT. It specifies CASSSGQGQGQPQHF. The complete variable domain, with remaining parts taken from reference TRBV9 and TRBJ1-5, reads DSGVTQTPKHLITATGQRVTLRCSPRSGDLSVYWYQQSLDQGLQFLIQYYNGEERAKGNILERFSAQQFPDLHSELNLSSLELGDSALYFCASSSGQGQGQPQHFGDGTRLSIL.

This chain uses TRBV28 with TRBJ2-3; D is possibly TRBD2 (5 bases). Trimming removed 1 base from V and 4 bases from J, with 15 bases in between. The germline V gene has CDR1 MDHEN and CDR2 SYDVKM. The CDR3 is 16 residues long. The CDR3 sequence is CASSLFSSMNADTQYF. DNA for the CDR3: TGTGCCAGCAGTTTATTTTCTAGCATGAATGCAGATACGCAGTATTTT.

The rearrangement uses TRBV27 and TRBJ1-3; unclear D gene. This CDR3 has 14 amino acids. V lost 5 bases and J 0 bases, leaving 8 bases between the germline ends. Per the germline V gene, CDR1 is MNHEY and CDR2 is SMNVEV (reference sequence). This CDR3 is CASSRSDSGNTIYF. CDR3 coding DNA: TGTGCCAGCAGTCGCAGTGACTCTGGAAACACCATATATTTT.

This sequence joins TRBV27 and TRBJ1-6, with D perhaps TRBD1 (6 bases). With 3 bases removed from V and 10 bases from J, the gap between germline ends came to 16 bases. Germline V gives CDR1 MNHEY, CDR2 SMNVEV (reference sequence). This CDR3 spans 15 amino acids. CDR3 DNA sequence: TGTGCCAGCAGTTTCAACAGGGCCTCCCTCTCACCCCTCCACTTT. It translates to CASSFNRASLSPLHF.